This paragraph covers one T cell receptor (beta chain) sequence. Its antigen remains unknown. The data derive from a study of T cell responses to AZD1222 COVID-19 vaccine. Broader study findings: The number of AZD1222 recipients seropositive at baseline was only five to seven.

Germline loops: CDR1 WNHNN, CDR2 SYGVQD (reference sequence). This CDR3 is built from 13 residues. V was trimmed by 4 bases and J by 2 bases, leaving 9 bases between them. The data were produced by immunoSEQ multiplex PCR, yet TCRdb's version contains in-frame clones alone and is incomplete. The table includes around 130,000 clones, more than 70% detected once. This specimen was peripheral blood, taken on day 0 of AZD1222 vaccination. The TCR was taken from an adult in good health. The rearrangement joins TRBV10-1 to TRBJ2-7; D may be TRBD1 (6 bases). The CDR3 nucleotides are TGCGCCAGCAGTGGTTGGGGGCCCTACGAGCAGTACTTC. It translates to CASSGWGPYEQYF.